A selection of T cell receptor beta chains follows, all from one sample in a study of patients and donors after allogeneic stem cell transplantation. TCRdb passed the RT-PCR reads through MiXCR, listing each CDR3 protein once. The sample has more than 150,000 distinct CDR3 sequences, 41% seen once. The sample comprised blood, either unsorted or a sorted T cell fraction (not recorded which). Receptors were obtained from a human donor who was either an allogeneic HSCT recipient or a stem cell or donor lymphocyte infusion donor (not recorded which). It is not recorded whose cells these are; they may come from a transplant donor. CDR3s leave out the opening cysteine and the closing phenylalanine or tryptophan. The size entry is marked missing in some rows and otherwise reads once, few, many or a size class.

CDR3aa: ASSLPLGVKNIQY
j_gene: TRBJ2-4
v_gene: TRBV19
abundance: .

CDR3aa: ASSPSSGRSNEQF
j_gene: TRBJ2-1
v_gene: TRBV7-6
abundance: .

CDR3aa: ASSSDRYQQY
j_gene: TRBJ2-7
v_gene: TRBV19
abundance: .

CDR3aa: ASSLQGGLAIPYEQY
j_gene: TRBJ2-7
v_gene: TRBV5-5
abundance: few

CDR3aa: ASSYSKTGSHQPQH
j_gene: TRBJ1-5
v_gene: TRBV6-5
abundance: few

CDR3aa: ASSTLGPGDEQY
j_gene: TRBJ2-7
v_gene: TRBV5-1
abundance: .

CDR3aa: SAWTGRTEAF
j_gene: TRBJ1-1
v_gene: TRBV20-1
abundance: few

CDR3aa: ASSYPGTVNTEAF
j_gene: TRBJ1-1
v_gene: TRBV12-3/TRBV12-4
abundance: .

CDR3aa: ASTPGDGNTIY
j_gene: TRBJ1-3
v_gene: TRBV6-1
abundance: .

CDR3aa: ASSFSVYGHT
j_gene: TRBJ1-2
v_gene: TRBV12-3/TRBV12-4
abundance: .

CDR3aa: SVEAGLESTPGELF
j_gene: TRBJ2-2
v_gene: TRBV29-1
abundance: .

CDR3aa: ASKRGLAFYEQY
j_gene: TRBJ2-7
v_gene: TRBV12-3/TRBV12-4
abundance: .

CDR3aa: ASSQDPKGTSGSNVQY
j_gene: TRBJ2-7
v_gene: TRBV4-3
abundance: few

CDR3aa: AAGGSNNEQF
j_gene: TRBJ2-1
v_gene: TRBV30
abundance: .

CDR3aa: ASSYSLDLPEQY
j_gene: TRBJ2-7
v_gene: TRBV6-5
abundance: .

CDR3aa: ASSLEGRYTGELF
j_gene: TRBJ2-2
v_gene: TRBV7-2
abundance: .

CDR3aa: ASSPGIYEQY
j_gene: TRBJ2-7
v_gene: TRBV6-6
abundance: .

CDR3aa: ASSLGQVTFAEAF
j_gene: TRBJ1-1
v_gene: TRBV7-2
abundance: few

CDR3aa: ASSSHIQGGPGANVLT
j_gene: TRBJ2-6
v_gene: TRBV7-2
abundance: .

CDR3aa: ASSSDLAADTQY
j_gene: TRBJ2-3
v_gene: TRBV12-3/TRBV12-4
abundance: .

CDR3aa: AISQGIAGGNEQF
j_gene: TRBJ2-1
v_gene: TRBV10-3
abundance: few

CDR3aa: ASSILTKTDTEAF
j_gene: TRBJ1-1
v_gene: TRBV19
abundance: .

CDR3aa: ASSLTGLGNTIY
j_gene: TRBJ1-3
v_gene: TRBV5-1
abundance: .

CDR3aa: SVERSGANVLT
j_gene: TRBJ2-6
v_gene: TRBV29-1
abundance: once

CDR3aa: ASSYNRGLFGYT
j_gene: TRBJ1-2
v_gene: TRBV6-2/TRBV6-3
abundance: .

CDR3aa: ASSQDNGVSRGTEAF
j_gene: TRBJ1-1
v_gene: TRBV3-1
abundance: .

CDR3aa: ASNPGTVYGYT
j_gene: TRBJ1-2
v_gene: TRBV19
abundance: .

CDR3aa: ASSRATGEQY
j_gene: TRBJ2-7
v_gene: TRBV6-2/TRBV6-3
abundance: .

CDR3aa: ASSLRELSSPLH
j_gene: TRBJ1-6
v_gene: TRBV7-9
abundance: few

CDR3aa: ASSPHDGRGDIQY
j_gene: TRBJ2-4
v_gene: TRBV3-1
abundance: .

CDR3aa: ASSPRQGTLEEQY
j_gene: TRBJ2-7
v_gene: TRBV18
abundance: .

CDR3aa: ATSRGTSGSADIQY
j_gene: TRBJ2-4
v_gene: TRBV24-1
abundance: .

CDR3aa: ASSLAGKSSYEQY
j_gene: TRBJ2-7
v_gene: TRBV5-1
abundance: .

CDR3aa: ASSLRGSYGYT
j_gene: TRBJ1-2
v_gene: TRBV12-3/TRBV12-4
abundance: few

CDR3aa: ASSYAAGGNYEQY
j_gene: TRBJ2-7
v_gene: TRBV6-5
abundance: once

CDR3aa: ASSGGPGHRYGYT
j_gene: TRBJ1-2
v_gene: TRBV9
abundance: .

CDR3aa: ASSSTTGRSPLH
j_gene: TRBJ1-6
v_gene: TRBV12-3/TRBV12-4
abundance: few

CDR3aa: ASSSKQGKIGNTIY
j_gene: TRBJ1-3
v_gene: TRBV6-6
abundance: .

CDR3aa: ASSVTSGSVYEQF
j_gene: TRBJ2-1
v_gene: TRBV9
abundance: .

CDR3aa: SVYSRDKNTEAF
j_gene: TRBJ1-1
v_gene: TRBV29-1
abundance: few